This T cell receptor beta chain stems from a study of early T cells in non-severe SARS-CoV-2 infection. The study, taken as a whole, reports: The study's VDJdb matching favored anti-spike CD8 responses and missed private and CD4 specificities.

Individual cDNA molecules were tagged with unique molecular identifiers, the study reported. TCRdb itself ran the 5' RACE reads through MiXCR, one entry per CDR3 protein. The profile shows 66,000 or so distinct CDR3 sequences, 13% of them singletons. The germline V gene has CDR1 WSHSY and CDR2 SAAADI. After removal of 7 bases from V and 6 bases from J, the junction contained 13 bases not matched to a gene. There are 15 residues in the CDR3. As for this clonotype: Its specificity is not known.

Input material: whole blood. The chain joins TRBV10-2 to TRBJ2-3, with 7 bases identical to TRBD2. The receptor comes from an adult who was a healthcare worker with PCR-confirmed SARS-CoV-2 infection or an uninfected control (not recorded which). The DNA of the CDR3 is TGCGCCAGCATCGGGGAGGGACGCAGAAGGGATACGCAGTATTTT. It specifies CASIGEGRRRDTQYF.